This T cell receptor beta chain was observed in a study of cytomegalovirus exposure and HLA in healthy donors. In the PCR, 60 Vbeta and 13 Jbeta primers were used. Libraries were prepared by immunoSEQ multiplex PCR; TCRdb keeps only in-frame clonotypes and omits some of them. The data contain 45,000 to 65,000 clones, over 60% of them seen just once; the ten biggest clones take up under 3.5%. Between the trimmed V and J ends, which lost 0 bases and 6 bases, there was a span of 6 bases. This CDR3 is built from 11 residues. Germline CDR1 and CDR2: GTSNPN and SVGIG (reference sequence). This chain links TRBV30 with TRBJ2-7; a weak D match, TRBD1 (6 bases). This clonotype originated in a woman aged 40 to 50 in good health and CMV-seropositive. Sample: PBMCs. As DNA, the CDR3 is TGTGCCTGGAGTGTCAGGGGCGAGCAGTACTTC. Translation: CAWSVRGEQYF. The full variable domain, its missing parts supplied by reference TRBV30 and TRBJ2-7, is SQTIHQWPATLVQPVGSPLSLECTVEGTSNPNLYWYRQAAGRGLQLLFYSVGIGQISSEVPQNLSASRPQDRQFILSSKKLLLSDSGFYLCAWSVRGEQYFGPGTRLTVT.